A single sample gave rise to the 27 T cell receptor beta chains below, sequenced in a study of control samples from healthy donors and cancer patients. Using immunoSEQ multiplex PCR, the repertoire was profiled, and TCRdb retains in-frame clones only, with some absent. This sample has some 120,000 clones; more than 80% occur once, and the top ten carry 1.1%. The material sequenced was PBMCs. The receptors shown here come from a woman aged 45-59 years with colorectal cancer.

The V gene is TRBV2, the J gene TRBJ2-7, with D tentatively TRBD1 (5 bases). In germline, CDR1 is SNHLY, CDR2 FYNNEI. This CDR3 is 14 amino acids long. The V end was cut by 0 bases, the J end by 6 bases, with 12 bases between. The CDR3 DNA is TGTGCCAGCAGTGAAGCGGGCAGGGTCGGCGAGCAGTACTTC. Its translation is CASSEAGRVGEQYF.

V and J are TRBV27 and TRBJ1-2, with D uncertain. The CDR3 covers 12 residues. V shed 6 bases and J shed 10 bases, with 15 bases lying between them. CDR1 and CDR2 (germline): MNHEY, SMNVEV (reference sequence). DNA for the CDR3: TGTGCCAGCAGCCCTTCCCCCTCAGACTACACCTTC. It is translated as CASSPSPSDYTF.

The chain combines TRBV7-9 with TRBJ1-6; D uncertain. Germline CDR1 reads SEHNR; CDR2 reads FQNEAQ (reference sequence). The CDR3 runs to 12 residues. V lost 3 bases, J lost 5 bases, and 2 bases lay in between. CDR3 amino acids: CASSFNNSPLHF. The CDR3 DNA follows: TGTGCCAGCAGCTTTAATAATTCACCCCTCCACTTT. Drawing the rest from reference TRBV7-9 and TRBJ1-6, the complete variable domain is DTGVSQNPRHKITKRGQNVTFRCDPISEHNRLYWYRQTLGQGPEFLTYFQNEAQLEKSRLLSDRFSAERPKGSFSTLEIQRTEQGDSAMYLCASSFNNSPLHFGNGTRLTVT.

A few counts support this clone. The sample carries other DNA sequences with the same CDR3. The rearrangement joins TRBV5-1 to TRBJ1-2; TRBD1 aligns across 10 bases. The CDR3 is 14 residues long. V trimming: 3 bases; J trimming: 6 bases; junction bases outside the gene matches: 5. Germline assignment: CDR1 SGHRS and CDR2 YFSETQ. The CDR3 is CASSSTGTGDGYTF. DNA for the CDR3: TGCGCCAGCAGCTCTACCGGGACAGGGGATGGCTACACCTTC.

V usage is TRBV6-2 or TRBV6-3 and J usage is TRBJ1-2; the D gene is possibly TRBD1 (6 bases). This CDR3 spans 18 amino acids. CDR1 is MNHEY, CDR2 SVGEGT, per germline. Trimming cost V 2 bases and J 4 bases, with 23 bases left between them. The DNA of the CDR3 is TGTGCCAGCAGTTACCTTAAAGGGACACCAACTTTAATCTATGGCTACACCTTC. Residues: CASSYLKGTPTLIYGYTF.

J is TRBJ1-1 and V is TRBV19; 12 nucleotides line up with TRBD1. Germline CDR1 and CDR2: LNHDA and SQIVND (reference sequence). The V segment lost 4 bases and the J segment 5 bases; nucleotides outside the gene matches: 2. The CDR3 length is 14 residues. This chain's CDR3 is CASSRDRGRTEAFF. The DNA of the CDR3 is TGTGCCAGTAGTAGGGACAGGGGGCGGACTGAAGCTTTCTTT. The full variable domain, completed using reference TRBV19 and TRBJ1-1, is DGGITQSPKYLFRKEGQNVTLSCEQNLNHDAMYWYRQDPGQGLRLIYYSQIVNDFQKGDIAEGYSVSREKKESFPLTVTSAQKNPTAFYLCASSRDRGRTEAFFGQGTRLTVV.

Here the CDR3 DNA reads TGTGCCAGCACCAAAGACAGGTGGGGCACTGAAGCTTTCTTT. Translation: CASTKDRWGTEAFF. The chain has TRBV6-5 and TRBJ1-1; D might be TRBD1 (6 bases). Germline loops: CDR1 MNHEY, CDR2 SVGAGI. The CDR3 contains 14 residues. V lost 7 bases to trimming and J lost 4 bases, with 16 bases between them.

The CDR3 DNA reads as TGCGCCAGCAGCTTTGGTGGGAGACCCGCAGATACGCAGTATTTT. This translates into CASSFGGRPADTQYF. The chain links TRBV5-1 to TRBJ2-3, with D possibly matching TRBD2 (5 bases). Trimming left V 2 bases short and J 4 bases short, with 14 bases between. CDR1 is SGHRS, CDR2 YFSETQ, per germline. The CDR3 sequence is 15 residues long.

V and J are TRBV9 and TRBJ2-1, with D unclear. CDR1 is SGDLS and CDR2 is YYNGEE in the germline V gene. With 0 bases removed from V and 8 bases from J, the gap between germline ends came to 6 bases. This CDR3 has 12 residues. The CDR3 region is CASSVGADEQFF. The CDR3 DNA sequence: TGTGCCAGCAGCGTAGGGGCAGATGAGCAGTTCTTC.

The chain recombines TRBV30 with TRBJ1-1; D is ambiguous. In germline, CDR1 is GTSNPN, CDR2 SVGIG (reference sequence). The V end was cut by 2 bases, the J end by 4 bases, with 5 bases between. This CDR3 has 11 amino acids. CDR3 loop: CAWSQSTEAFF. The CDR3 region has the DNA TGTGCCTGGAGTCAGAGCACTGAAGCTTTCTTT.

V is TRBV7-9 and J is TRBJ2-3; D not resolved. Trimming removed 1 base from V and 8 bases from J, with 7 bases in between. Germline CDR1 is SEHNR and CDR2 is FQNEAQ (reference sequence). CDR3 length equals 12 residues. The CDR3 loop reads CASSLDPGTQYF. CDR3 in DNA: TGTGCCAGCAGCTTAGACCCGGGTACGCAGTATTTT.

The chain joins TRBV7-9 to TRBJ1-2, with D uncertain. V was pared by 5 bases and J by 2 bases, with 12 bases between. The germline CDR1 and CDR2 sequences are SEHNR and FQNEAQ (reference sequence). The CDR3 runs to 14 residues. The CDR3 reads CASSPDGVNYGYTF. The DNA for the CDR3 is TGTGCCAGCAGCCCTGATGGGGTCAACTATGGCTACACCTTC.

The chain carries TRBV5-1 and TRBJ1-1, with D unclear. Trimming removed 2 bases at V and 0 bases at J, with 8 bases between. CDR1 is SGHRS and CDR2 is YFSETQ in the germline V gene. This CDR3 is 14 amino acids long. The CDR3 is CASSFPEMNTEAFF. DNA for the CDR3: TGCGCCAGCAGCTTCCCAGAAATGAACACTGAAGCTTTCTTT.

This CDR3 reads CASSLNSRRYGYTF. CDR3 sequence (DNA): TGTGCCAGCAGCTTAAACAGCCGAAGGTATGGCTACACCTTC. The chain couples TRBV5-5 to TRBJ1-2; D is unclear. CDR3 size: 14 residues. V gave up 2 bases and J gave up 5 bases, with 13 bases separating them. Germline V gene lookup returns CDR1 SGHKS and CDR2 YYEKEE (reference sequence).

The CDR3 here is CASSLNRGSNYGYTF. CDR3 coding DNA: TGTGCCAGCAGCTTGAACAGGGGTTCTAACTATGGCTACACCTTC. The chain combines TRBV7-3 with TRBJ1-2; TRBD1 matches at 7 bases. V lost 3 bases and J lost 0; bases outside the gene matches: 4. This CDR3 is 15 amino acids long. Germline V CDR1 and CDR2: SGHTA, FQGTGA.

The rearrangement links TRBV30 to TRBJ1-2; 12 nucleotides line up with TRBD1. Germline values: CDR1 GTSNPN, CDR2 SVGIG (reference sequence). V trimming: 3 bases; J trimming: 5 bases; junction bases outside the gene matches: 7. This CDR3 region has 15 residues. The CDR3 nucleotides are TGTGCCTGGAGCCGGGGACAGGGGGCAAGGTATGGCTACACCTTC. This gives the protein CAWSRGQGARYGYTF.

The chain links TRBV19 to TRBJ1-1; a possible D gene is TRBD1 (5 bases). Germline-derived CDR1 and CDR2 are LNHDA and SQIVND (reference sequence). Trimming cost V 7 bases and J 3 bases, with 15 bases left between them. CDR3 size: 14 residues. CDR3 in amino acids: CASTGRVGDTEAFF. CDR3 in DNA: TGTGCCAGTACGGGGCGAGTAGGAGACACTGAAGCTTTCTTT.

This clone came up once. This CDR3 is CASSLDPTGFKNIQYF. CDR3 nucleotide sequence: TGTGCCAGCAGCTTAGATCCGACAGGGTTCAAAAACATTCAGTACTTC. V is TRBV7-9 and J is TRBJ2-4; TRBD1 matches at 7 bases. J gave up 3 bases and V 1 base, and 6 bases lay outside the gene matches. This CDR3 region has 16 residues. The germline V gene encodes CDR1 SEHNR and CDR2 FQNEAQ (reference sequence).

The gene calls are TRBV11-2 and TRBJ2-3; TRBD2 aligns across 13 bases. The CDR3 has 18 amino acids. Per germline, CDR1 SGHAT and CDR2 FQNNGV. V was pared by 5 bases and J by 4 bases, with 12 bases of the junction left unmatched. The CDR3 DNA follows: TGTGCCAGCAGCGCTGGACTAGCGGGGGCCCTTAAAGCAGATACGCAGTATTTT. Amino acid sequence: CASSAGLAGALKADTQYF.

This chain joins TRBV3-1 (or the pseudogene TRBV3-2) and TRBJ2-7, with 7 positions matching TRBD1. Germline V CDR1 and CDR2: LGHDT, YNNKEL (reference sequence). With 3 bases clipped from V and 0 bases from J, the junction kept 8 bases outside the gene matches. The CDR3 covers 16 residues. CDR3: CASSQYTGATSYEQYF. Here the CDR3 DNA reads TGTGCCAGCAGCCAGTACACAGGGGCCACCTCCTACGAGCAGTACTTC.

This chain joins TRBV10-3 and TRBJ2-5, with 9 bases that match TRBD1. The CDR3 spans 13 residues. Trimming at V came to 10 bases and at J to 4 bases, leaving 7 bases not matched to a gene. The germline V gene has CDR1 ENHRY and CDR2 SYGVKD. The CDR3 region has the DNA TGTGCCACCTCGAAGGACAGGGGAGAGACCCAGTACTTC. The encoded protein is CATSKDRGETQYF.

This clone was found once. V gene TRBV18 combines with J gene TRBJ1-5; D is ambiguous. Germline assignment: CDR1 KGHSH and CDR2 LQKENI. Trimming cost V 3 bases and J 5 bases, with 8 bases left between them. The CDR3 runs to 13 residues. Written as DNA, the CDR3 is TGTGCCAGCTCACCGGGAGCTCATCAGCCCCAGCATTTT. As protein: CASSPGAHQPQHF. Full variable domain (outside the CDR3, taken from reference TRBV18 and TRBJ1-5): NAGVMQNPRHLVRRRGQEARLRCSPMKGHSHVYWYRQLPEEGLKFMVYLQKENIIDESGMPKERFSAEFPKEGPSILRIQQVVRGDSAAYFCASSPGAHQPQHFGDGTRLSIL.

V usage is TRBV9 and J usage is TRBJ2-1; D call uncertain. The CDR3 loop spans 14 amino acids. V was clipped by 0 bases and J by 6 bases, with 10 bases between them. Germline assignment: CDR1 SGDLS and CDR2 YYNGEE. CDR3 in DNA: TGTGCCAGCAGCGTAGCGTCTCCAACCAATGAGCAGTTCTTC. It specifies CASSVASPTNEQFF.

The V and J genes are TRBV18 and TRBJ2-5; possibly TRBD1 for D (5 bases). This CDR3 comprises 13 residues. V lost 5 bases to trimming and J lost 1 base, with 8 bases between them. Germline V gene data show CDR1 as KGHSH and CDR2 as LQKENI. The CDR3 DNA sequence: TGTGCCAGCTCAGACCAGGGCCAAGAGACCCAGTACTTC. Translating gives CASSDQGQETQYF.

For the CDR3, the DNA is TGTGCCTGGACCTCGATCGGGACACAAGAGACCCAGTACTTC. Protein: CAWTSIGTQETQYF. This sequence joins TRBV30 and TRBJ2-5, with D perhaps matching TRBD1 (6 bases). V was trimmed by 4 bases and J by 2 bases, leaving 14 bases between them. The CDR3 runs 14 residues. Looked up from germline, CDR1 is GTSNPN and CDR2 is SVGIG (reference sequence).

This clone was counted a single time. The V gene is TRBV10-3, the J gene TRBJ1-3; D call uncertain. Germline V gene lookup returns CDR1 ENHRY and CDR2 SYGVKD. The CDR3 contains 14 residues. Trimming cost V 6 bases and J 4 bases, with 13 bases left between them. This CDR3 is CAIRSEGRGNTIYF. CDR3 coding DNA: TGTGCCATCAGGAGTGAAGGGCGGGGAAACACCATATATTTT.

The V call is TRBV7-3, the J call TRBJ2-2, with a possible D match to TRBD1 (6 bases). V gave up 2 bases and J gave up 7 bases, with 17 bases separating them. This CDR3 contains 16 residues. In germline, CDR1 is SGHTA, CDR2 FQGTGA. Written as DNA, the CDR3 is TGTGCCAGCAGCTTATGGCCAGGGGAAAGAGGCGGGGAGCTGTTTTTT. This sequence encodes CASSLWPGERGGELFF.